The clone carrying this T cell receptor (beta chain) appeared a few times. Compared with germline, one end of the junction differs, possibly owing to a read error. The data belong to a study of beta chain features in type 1 diabetes. Whole-study context: Cells sorted and examined across all samples totaled more than 90,000,000.

The CDR3 sequence is 12 residues long. Germline-derived CDR1 and CDR2 are LNHDA and SQIVND (reference sequence). Via CD45RO/CCR7/CD25/CD127/CD95/CD27, cells of the CD4+ naive, central memory, regulatory and stem cell-like memory subsets were sorted. The entirety of the isolated RNA underwent reverse transcription, so expressed TCRB transcripts were sequenced. Method: immunoSEQ multiplex PCR; TCRdb's copy keeps in-frame clones and lacks some. The repertoire holds 140,000 to 150,000 clones, with around 9.3% as singletons. The sequencing input was naive CD4+ T cells from blood. The receptor comes from a man aged 18 to 30 in good health. The rearrangement joins TRBV19 to TRBJ2-5; D is undetermined. As DNA, the CDR3 is TGTGCCAGTATAGGAGCGCAAGGGACCCAGTACTTC. This codes for CASIGAQGTQYF.